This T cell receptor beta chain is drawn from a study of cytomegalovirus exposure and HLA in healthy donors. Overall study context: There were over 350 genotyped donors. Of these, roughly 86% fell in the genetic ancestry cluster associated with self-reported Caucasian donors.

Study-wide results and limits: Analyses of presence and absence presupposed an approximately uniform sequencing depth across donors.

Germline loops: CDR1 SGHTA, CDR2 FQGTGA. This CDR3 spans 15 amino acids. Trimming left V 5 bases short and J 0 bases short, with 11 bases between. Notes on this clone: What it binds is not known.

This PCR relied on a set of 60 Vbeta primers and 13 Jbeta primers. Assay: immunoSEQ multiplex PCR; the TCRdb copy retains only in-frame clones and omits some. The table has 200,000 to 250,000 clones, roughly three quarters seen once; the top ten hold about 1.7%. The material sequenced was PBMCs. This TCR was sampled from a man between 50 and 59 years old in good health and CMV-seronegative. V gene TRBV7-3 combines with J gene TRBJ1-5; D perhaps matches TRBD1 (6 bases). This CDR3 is CASSKDSYSNQPQHF. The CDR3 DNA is TGTGCCAGCAGCAAGGACAGCTATAGCAATCAGCCCCAGCATTTT.